These 20 T cell receptor beta chains were sequenced from one sample in a study of blood T cell repertoires in COVID-19. The data were produced by immunoSEQ multiplex PCR, yet TCRdb's version contains in-frame clones alone and is incomplete. The sample lists tens of thousands of clones; 88% were seen once. Sample: peripheral blood. The source of these receptors is a man between 45 and 60 years old with active COVID-19.

V and J are TRBV19 and TRBJ1-6; D perhaps matches TRBD1 (5 bases). V lost 5 bases to trimming and J lost 16 bases, with 15 bases between them. CDR1 is LNHDA and CDR2 is SQIVND in the germline V gene (reference sequence). The CDR3 has 12 residues. In DNA form, the CDR3 reads TGTGCCAGTAGTCCCTGGGGCGGCGGTCTCCACTTT. Its protein product is CASSPWGGGLHF.

The chain employs TRBV19 and TRBJ1-1, with D possibly being TRBD1 (6 bases). Germline CDR1 and CDR2: LNHDA and SQIVND (reference sequence). V was shortened by 7 bases and J by 1 base, with 13 bases between the two germline ends. The CDR3 contains 14 residues. CDR3 residues: CASTNRDTNTEAFF. In DNA, the CDR3 is TGTGCCAGTACGAACCGGGACACGAACACTGAAGCTTTCTTT.

The J gene is TRBJ2-1, the V gene TRBV12-3 or TRBV12-4; 7 nucleotides agree with TRBD1. CDR3 size: 13 residues. The J segment lost 5 bases and the V segment lost 8 bases, leaving 6 bases of the junction unmatched. CDR3 sequence reads: CASGRGGNNEQFF. The CDR3 DNA reads as TGTGCCAGCGGGCGAGGGGGCAACAATGAGCAGTTCTTC.

The chain has TRBV28 and TRBJ2-3; TRBD1 matches 7 bases. The length of the CDR3 is 16 residues. The V segment lost 5 bases and the J segment 2 bases; nucleotides outside the gene matches: 10. CDR1 MDHEN and CDR2 SYDVKM come from the germline V gene. CDR3 coding DNA: TGTGCCAGCAGTCCCCCCGGGGACAGACTCACAGATACGCAGTATTTT. This translates into CASSPPGDRLTDTQYF.

This clone was recorded only once. The chain joins TRBV29-1 to TRBJ2-3; D uncertain. Trimming cost V 4 bases and J 6 bases, with 11 bases left between them. The CDR3 is made up of 12 amino acids. The germline CDR1 and CDR2 sequences are SQVTM and ANQGSEA. CDR3 loop: CSVVDSADTQYF. CDR3 nucleotide sequence: TGCAGCGTTGTTGACTCTGCCGATACGCAGTATTTT.

This chain connects TRBV25-1 to TRBJ2-3; TRBD1 might be the D (5 bases). The CDR3 covers 15 residues. The germline CDR1 and CDR2 sequences are MGHDK and SYGVNS. V lost 6 bases to trimming and J lost 2 bases, with 15 bases between them. The CDR3 nucleotides read TGTGCCAGCAGCGGCCGGCAGGGCCACACAGATACGCAGTATTTT. Translating it yields CASSGRQGHTDTQYF. The complete variable domain, with remaining parts taken from reference TRBV25-1 and TRBJ2-3, reads EADIYQTPRYLVIGTGKKITLECSQTMGHDKMYWYQQDPGMELHLIHYSYGVNSTEKGDLSSESTVSRIRTEHFPLTLESARPSHTSQYLCASSGRQGHTDTQYFGPGTRLTVL.

This sequence joins TRBV19 and TRBJ2-6; a weak D match, TRBD2 (5 bases). CDR3 length: 15 amino acids. Between the trimmed V and J ends, which lost 3 bases and 2 bases, there was a span of 8 bases. Germline assignment: CDR1 LNHDA and CDR2 SQIVND (reference sequence). The CDR3 is CASSIEGPGANVLTF. Here the CDR3 DNA reads TGTGCCAGTAGTATTGAGGGTCCTGGGGCCAACGTCCTGACTTTC.

The V and J genes are TRBV18 and TRBJ2-3, with 9 bases identical to TRBD2. CDR1 KGHSH and CDR2 LQKENI come from the germline V gene. The V and J ends lost 3 bases and 6 bases, in that order; junction bases with no gene match: 1. This CDR3 is 13 amino acids long. Here the CDR3 DNA reads TGTGCCAGCTCACCTGGACTAGCGGATACGCAGTATTTT. Encoded protein: CASSPGLADTQYF.

V gene TRBV7-9 combines with J gene TRBJ1-6, with a tentative D call TRBD1 (6 bases). Germline-derived CDR1 and CDR2 are SEHNR and FQNEAQ (reference sequence). The CDR3 is made up of 15 amino acids. Between the trimmed V and J ends, which lost 6 bases and 5 bases, there was a span of 14 bases. CDR3 DNA: TGTGCCAGCAGACCCCGGGACACCAATAATTCACCCCTCCACTTT. Protein sequence: CASRPRDTNNSPLHF.

The chain links TRBV5-3 to TRBJ2-5; D not certain. TRBV5-3 is known as an ORF, though its function is uncertain. The length of the CDR3 is 12 residues. V lost 2 bases and J 5 bases, leaving 7 bases between the germline ends. The CDR3 spells CARSLRRETQYF. The CDR3 nucleotides are TGTGCCAGAAGCTTACGTCGGGAGACCCAGTACTTC.

The rearrangement links TRBV10-1 to TRBJ2-2, with 7 bases lining up with TRBD1. Per the germline V gene, CDR1 is WNHNN and CDR2 is SYGVQD (reference sequence). After removal of 6 bases from V and 1 base from J, the junction contained 2 bases not matched to a gene. The CDR3 is made up of 14 amino acids. This CDR3 is CASRRQGNTGELFF. CDR3 DNA sequence: TGCGCCAGCAGGAGACAGGGGAACACCGGGGAGCTGTTTTTT.

The chain has TRBV3-1 (or the pseudogene TRBV3-2) and TRBJ2-7, with 11 bases that match TRBD2. V was pared by 4 bases and J by 1 base, with 3 bases of the junction left unmatched. The length of the CDR3 is 15 residues. The germline V gene has CDR1 LGHDT and CDR2 YNNKEL (reference sequence). The CDR3 reads CASSPGLAGSYEQYF. CDR3 DNA: TGTGCCAGCAGCCCTGGACTAGCGGGTTCCTACGAGCAGTACTTC.

This chain connects TRBV4-2 to TRBJ2-1; 12 bases line up with TRBD2. V trimming: 1 base; J trimming: 9 bases; junction bases outside the gene matches: 13. This CDR3 has 18 residues. CDR1 and CDR2 from the germline V gene are LGHNA and YNFKEQ. CDR3 region: CASSQGLLAGGPRGEQFF. For the CDR3, the DNA is TGTGCCAGCAGCCAAGGGCTCCTAGCGGGAGGGCCCAGGGGTGAGCAGTTCTTC.

The CDR3 coding sequence is TGTGCCAGTACGAGGGAGGGCCAAGCCGATGAGCAGTTCTTC. Protein sequence: CASTREGQADEQFF. The chain combines TRBV6-6 with TRBJ2-1, with TRBD2 identical over 7 bases. The CDR3 spans 14 residues. With 9 bases clipped from V and 8 bases from J, the junction kept 13 bases outside the gene matches. CDR1 and CDR2 from the germline V gene are MNHNY and SVGAGI (reference sequence).

The J gene is TRBJ2-3, the V gene TRBV6-5, with TRBD2 identical over 10 bases. Germline-derived CDR1 and CDR2 are MNHEY and SVGAGI. The CDR3 has 15 residues. Unmatched junction bases numbered 4, after V lost 6 bases and J lost 1 base. The CDR3: CASRSGTSGTDTQYF. CDR3 sequence (DNA): TGTGCCAGCAGGTCCGGGACTAGCGGCACAGATACGCAGTATTTT.

This clone has only one observation. J is TRBJ2-5 and V is TRBV24-1, with 8 bases identical to TRBD1. Germline loops: CDR1 KGHDR, CDR2 SFDVKD. The CDR3 covers 16 residues. V dropped 5 bases and J dropped 2; count of bases not matched to a gene: 9. The chain's CDR3 is CATSAGTGTGQETQYF. In DNA, the CDR3 is TGTGCCACCAGTGCCGGGACCGGGACAGGACAAGAGACCCAGTACTTC.

The chain recombines TRBV28 with TRBJ1-4; a weak D match, TRBD1 (6 bases). V was shortened by 6 bases and J by 0 bases, with 11 bases between the two germline ends. In germline, CDR1 is MDHEN, CDR2 SYDVKM. The CDR3 contains 15 residues. The CDR3 reads CASRGGPATNEKLFF. The CDR3 DNA reads TGTGCCAGCAGGGGGGGGCCCGCAACTAATGAAAAACTGTTTTTT. Using reference TRBV28 and TRBJ1-4 for the parts outside the CDR3, the full variable domain is DVKVTQSSRYLVKRTGEKVFLECVQDMDHENMFWYRQDPGLGLRLIYFSYDVKMKEKGDIPEGYSVSREKKERFSLILESASTNQTSMYLCASRGGPATNEKLFFGSGTQLSVL.

The J gene is TRBJ2-3, the V gene TRBV9; 10 nucleotides match TRBD2. With V trimmed by 6 bases and J by 0 bases, 4 bases remained unmatched. The CDR3 sequence is 15 residues long. CDR1 and CDR2 from the germline V gene are SGDLS and YYNGEE. The CDR3: CASTSGGWSTDTQYF. As DNA, the CDR3 is TGTGCCAGCACTAGCGGGGGCTGGAGCACAGATACGCAGTATTTT.

The rearrangement joins TRBV6-5 to TRBJ1-2, with D possibly TRBD1 on 5 matching bases. The CDR3 totals 12 residues. Germline loops: CDR1 MNHEY, CDR2 SVGAGI. As DNA, the CDR3 is TGTGTCGCCCGACAGACTAACTATGGCTACACCTTC. Translating gives CVARQTNYGYTF.

The rearrangement uses TRBV29-1 and TRBJ2-7; TRBD1 aligns across 10 bases. CDR3 size: 13 residues. Germline values: CDR1 SQVTM, CDR2 ANQGSEA. J gave up 9 bases and V 6 bases, and 11 bases lay outside the gene matches. DNA for the CDR3: TGCAGCGTCCCGACAGGGGGCCTCGATGGGCAGTACTTC. It is translated as CSVPTGGLDGQYF.